Listed here are 9 T cell receptor beta chains from one sample, sequenced in a study of tumor and adjacent non-tumor tissue in lung cancer. Three rounds of nested PCR, following a modified ARM-PCR protocol, produced the TCRbeta library. MiXCR, applied by TCRdb to the multiplex PCR reads, yields one record per CDR3 protein. This table holds approximately 150,000 distinct CDR3 sequences, around 60% found once. This sample's RNA came from whole unsorted tissue. Sequencing was done on a sample of lung tumor tissue. Receptors were obtained from a man aged 55 to 70 with small cell lung cancer.

A word on this clonotype: One junction end disagrees with the germline gene, perhaps due to a read error. V usage is TRBV5-1 and J usage is TRBJ2-1, with D uncertain. Germline loops: CDR1 SGHRS, CDR2 YFSETQ. The CDR3 is 14 amino acids. CDR3 in amino acids: CDSSLDLVGNEQFF. The CDR3 coding sequence is TGCGACAGCAGCTTGGACCTAGTAGGGAATGAGCAGTTCTTC. The full variable domain, with the rest looked up from reference TRBV5-1 and TRBJ2-1, is KAGVTQTPRYLIKTRGQQVTLSCSPISGHRSVSWYQQTPGQGLQFLFEYFSETQRNKGNFPGRFSGRQFSNSRSEMNVSTLELGDSALYLCDSSLDLVGNEQFFGPGTRLTVL.

As concerns this clonotype: The germline gene is not matched at one end of the junction; a read error may be the cause. The chain recombines TRBV11-3 with TRBJ2-1; 8 bases map to TRBD1. Germline loops: CDR1 SGHNT, CDR2 YENEEA. The CDR3 has 15 residues. The CDR3 DNA reads TGTGCAAGCAGCTTAACAGGGGGGATGCTCAATGAGCAGTTCTTC. This translates into CASSLTGGMLNEQFF.

Remarks on this clonotype: An end of the junction differs from the germline gene, which may be a read error. The rearrangement joins TRBV11-2 to TRBJ2-3, with 10 nucleotides matching TRBD2. Germline V gives CDR1 SGHAT, CDR2 FQNNGV. The CDR3 consists of 18 residues. CDR3 nucleotide sequence: TGTGCCAGCAGCTCACTTCTCCTAGCGGGAGAGCCCACAGATACCCAGTATTTT. Encoded protein: CASSSLLLAGEPTDTQYF.

As for this clonotype: A junction boundary mismatches the germline segment, possibly from a read error. The chain couples TRBV11-2 to TRBJ2-1; tentative D call: TRBD2 (5 bases). CDR1 and CDR2 from the germline V gene are SGHAT and FQNNGV. The CDR3 is 15 amino acids. Here the CDR3 reads CASIQFGVTYNEQFF. The DNA of the CDR3 is TGTGCCAGCATCCAATTCGGGGTAACCTACAATGAGCAATTCTTC.

This chain joins TRBV11-2 and TRBJ1-2; no reliable D call. Germline V lookup: CDR1 SGHAT, CDR2 FQNNGV. Between the trimmed V and J ends, which lost 3 bases and 3 bases, there was a span of 8 bases. The length of the CDR3 is 13 residues. CDR3 nucleotide sequence: TGTGCCAGCAGCTTCGACGGTGACTATGGCTACACCTTC. Its translation: CASSFDGDYGYTF.

As concerns this clonotype: Since the CDR3 does not end with the conserved phenylalanine or tryptophan, this likely comes from a read error. V and J are TRBV4-2 and TRBJ2-1; 16 nucleotides agree with TRBD2. The CDR3 consists of 20 residues. CDR1 and CDR2 (germline): LGHNA, YNFKEQ. The CDR3 loop is CASSQDPGTSGRAFHNEQFL. The CDR3 DNA reads as TGTGCCAGTAGCCAAGACCCCGGGACTAGCGGGAGGGCCTTCCACAATGAGCAGTTCTTA.

Worth noting for this clonotype: This may come from a read error, since a much larger clone is one base off. The chain carries TRBV12-3 or TRBV12-4 and TRBJ2-1; the match to TRBD2 covers 8 bases. The CDR3 runs to 15 residues. CDR3 amino acids: CTSSPPERESIEQFF. Written as DNA, the CDR3 is TGTACCAGCAGCCCCCCGGAGCGGGAGTCGATTGAGCAGTTCTTC.

Concerning this clonotype: Given a much more abundant clone one base away, this may be a read error. The chain joins TRBV20-1 to TRBJ2-1; a possible D gene is TRBD2 (5 bases). The CDR3 consists of 13 residues. With 5 bases removed from V and 9 bases from J, the gap between germline ends came to 17 bases. CDR1 and CDR2 (germline): DFQATT, SNEGSKA (reference sequence). The DNA for the CDR3 is TGCAGTGCTGGGGAGTTCTCCGGTGGTGAGCAGTTCTTC. The encoded protein is CSAGEFSGGEQFF.

This clonotype was seen a few times. This chain links TRBV29-1 with TRBJ2-7; TRBD2 matches at 8 bases. The germline gives CDR1 SQVTM, CDR2 ANQGSEA. After removal of 4 bases from V and 4 bases from J, the junction contained 6 bases not matched to a gene. The CDR3 has 13 residues. The CDR3 sequence: CSVGGGGRYEQYF. In DNA, the CDR3 is TGCAGCGTTGGTGGCGGGGGGAGGTACGAGCAGTACTTC.